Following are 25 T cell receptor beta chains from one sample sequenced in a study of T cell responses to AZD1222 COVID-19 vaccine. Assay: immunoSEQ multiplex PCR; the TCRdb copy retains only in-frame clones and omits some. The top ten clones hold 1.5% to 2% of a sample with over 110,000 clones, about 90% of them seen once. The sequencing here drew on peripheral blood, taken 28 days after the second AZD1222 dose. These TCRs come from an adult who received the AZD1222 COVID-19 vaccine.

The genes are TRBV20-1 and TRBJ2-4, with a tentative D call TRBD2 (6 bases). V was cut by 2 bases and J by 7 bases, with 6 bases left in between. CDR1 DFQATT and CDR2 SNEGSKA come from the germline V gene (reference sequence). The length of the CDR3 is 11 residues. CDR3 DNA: TGCAGTGCTAGAACTAGCAACATTCAGTACTTC. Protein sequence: CSARTSNIQYF.

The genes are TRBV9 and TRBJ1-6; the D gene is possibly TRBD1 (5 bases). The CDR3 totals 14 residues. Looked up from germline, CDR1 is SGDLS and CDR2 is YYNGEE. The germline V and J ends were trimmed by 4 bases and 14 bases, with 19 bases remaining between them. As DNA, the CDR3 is TGTGCCAGCAGCTCAAATCGCGGGGACGTATCCCTCCACTTT. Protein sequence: CASSSNRGDVSLHF.

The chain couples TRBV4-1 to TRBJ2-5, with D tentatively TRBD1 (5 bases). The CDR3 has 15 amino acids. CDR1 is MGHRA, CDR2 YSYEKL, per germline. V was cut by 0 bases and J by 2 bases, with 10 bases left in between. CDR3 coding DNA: TGCGCCAGCAGCCAAGATCCAGGGTGGCAAGAGACCCAGTACTTC. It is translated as CASSQDPGWQETQYF.

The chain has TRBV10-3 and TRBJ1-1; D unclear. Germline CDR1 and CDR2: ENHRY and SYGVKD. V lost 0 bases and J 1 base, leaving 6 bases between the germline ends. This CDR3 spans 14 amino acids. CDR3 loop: CAISESGTNTEAFF. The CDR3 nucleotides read TGTGCCATCAGTGAGTCTGGTACGAACACTGAAGCTTTCTTT.

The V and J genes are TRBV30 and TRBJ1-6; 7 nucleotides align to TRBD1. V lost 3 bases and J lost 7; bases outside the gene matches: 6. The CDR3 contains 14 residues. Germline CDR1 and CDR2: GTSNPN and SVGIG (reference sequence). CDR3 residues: CAWRATGANSPLHF. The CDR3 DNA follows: TGTGCCTGGAGAGCAACAGGGGCAAATTCACCCCTCCACTTT.

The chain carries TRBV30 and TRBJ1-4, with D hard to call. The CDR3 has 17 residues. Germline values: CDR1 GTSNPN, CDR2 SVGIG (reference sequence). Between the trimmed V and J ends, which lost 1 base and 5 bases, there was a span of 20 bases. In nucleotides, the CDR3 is TGTGCCTGGAGTGGGGGTCGGGAGGGTATTGGGAATGAAAAACTGTTTTTT. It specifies CAWSGGREGIGNEKLFF. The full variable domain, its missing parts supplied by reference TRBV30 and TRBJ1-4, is SQTIHQWPATLVQPVGSPLSLECTVEGTSNPNLYWYRQAAGRGLQLLFYSVGIGQISSEVPQNLSASRPQDRQFILSSKKLLLSDSGFYLCAWSGGREGIGNEKLFFGSGTQLSVL.

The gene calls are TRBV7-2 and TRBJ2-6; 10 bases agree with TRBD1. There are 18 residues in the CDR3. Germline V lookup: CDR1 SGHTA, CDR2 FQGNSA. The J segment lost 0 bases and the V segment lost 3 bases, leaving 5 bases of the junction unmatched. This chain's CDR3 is CASSFRGQGDSGANVLTF. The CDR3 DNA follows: TGTGCCAGCAGCTTTAGAGGACAGGGGGACTCTGGGGCCAACGTCCTGACTTTC.

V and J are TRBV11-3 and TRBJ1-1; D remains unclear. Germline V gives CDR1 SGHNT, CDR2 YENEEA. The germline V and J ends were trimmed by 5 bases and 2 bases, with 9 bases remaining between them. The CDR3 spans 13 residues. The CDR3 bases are TGTGCCAGCAGCGCGACAACCAACACTGAAGCTTTCTTT. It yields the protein CASSATTNTEAFF.

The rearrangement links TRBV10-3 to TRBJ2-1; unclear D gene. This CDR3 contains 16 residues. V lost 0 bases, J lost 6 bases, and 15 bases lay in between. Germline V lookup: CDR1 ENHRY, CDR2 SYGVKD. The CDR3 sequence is CAISESTLGWANEQFF. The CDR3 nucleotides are TGTGCCATCAGTGAGTCGACTTTGGGGTGGGCCAATGAGCAGTTCTTC.

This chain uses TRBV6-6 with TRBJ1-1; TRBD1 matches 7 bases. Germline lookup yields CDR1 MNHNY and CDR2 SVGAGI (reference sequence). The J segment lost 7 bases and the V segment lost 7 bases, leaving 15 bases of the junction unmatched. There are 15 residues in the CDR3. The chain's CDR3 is CASKTFDREALEAFF. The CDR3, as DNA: TGTGCCAGCAAGACCTTCGACAGGGAGGCCCTTGAAGCTTTCTTT.

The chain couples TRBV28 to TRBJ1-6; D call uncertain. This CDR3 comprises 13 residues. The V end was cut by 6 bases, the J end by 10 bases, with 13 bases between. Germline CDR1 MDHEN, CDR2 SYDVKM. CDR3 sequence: CASRVREGSPLHF. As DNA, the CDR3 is TGTGCCAGCAGAGTACGGGAAGGGTCACCCCTCCACTTT.

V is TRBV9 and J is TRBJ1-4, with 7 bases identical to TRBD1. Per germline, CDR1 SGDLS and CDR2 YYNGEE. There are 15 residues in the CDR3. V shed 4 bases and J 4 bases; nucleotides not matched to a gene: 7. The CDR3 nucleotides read TGTGCCAGCAGCCCCACCGGGACAGTTAATGAAAAACTGTTTTTT. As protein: CASSPTGTVNEKLFF.

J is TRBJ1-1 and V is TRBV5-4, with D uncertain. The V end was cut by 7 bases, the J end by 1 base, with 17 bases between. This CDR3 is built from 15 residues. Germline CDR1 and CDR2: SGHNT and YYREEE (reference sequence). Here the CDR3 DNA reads TGTGCCAGCGGTAGGGATCGAAATCGGAACACTGAAGCTTTCTTT. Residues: CASGRDRNRNTEAFF.

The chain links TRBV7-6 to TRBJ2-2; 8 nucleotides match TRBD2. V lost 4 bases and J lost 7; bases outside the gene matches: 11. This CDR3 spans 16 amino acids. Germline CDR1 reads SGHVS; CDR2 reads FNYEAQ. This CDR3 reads CASSSGVAGGHGELFF. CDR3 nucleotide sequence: TGTGCCAGCAGCTCTGGAGTGGCGGGAGGTCACGGGGAGCTGTTTTTT.

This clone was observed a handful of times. This chain's CDR3 is CASSLGLATYEQYF. The DNA for the CDR3 is TGTGCCAGCAGCTTGGGACTAGCCACCTACGAGCAGTACTTC. The chain carries TRBV5-4 and TRBJ2-7; 7 positions agree with TRBD2. With 0 bases clipped from V and 2 bases from J, the junction kept 2 bases outside the gene matches. This CDR3 comprises 14 residues. Per germline, CDR1 SGHNT and CDR2 YYREEE (reference sequence).

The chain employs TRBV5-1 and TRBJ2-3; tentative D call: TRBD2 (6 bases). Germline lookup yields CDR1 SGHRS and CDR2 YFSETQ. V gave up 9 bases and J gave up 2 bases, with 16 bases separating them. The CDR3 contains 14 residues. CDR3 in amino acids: CATGTSDPTDTQYF. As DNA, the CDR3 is TGCGCCACAGGGACTTCCGACCCCACAGATACGCAGTATTTT.

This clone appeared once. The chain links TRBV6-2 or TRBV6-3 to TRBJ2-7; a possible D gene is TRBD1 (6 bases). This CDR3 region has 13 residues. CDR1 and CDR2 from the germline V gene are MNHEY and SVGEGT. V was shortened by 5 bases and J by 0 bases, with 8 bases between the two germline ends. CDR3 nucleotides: TGTGCCAGCAGTGGACAGAACTCCTACGAGCAGTACTTC. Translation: CASSGQNSYEQYF.

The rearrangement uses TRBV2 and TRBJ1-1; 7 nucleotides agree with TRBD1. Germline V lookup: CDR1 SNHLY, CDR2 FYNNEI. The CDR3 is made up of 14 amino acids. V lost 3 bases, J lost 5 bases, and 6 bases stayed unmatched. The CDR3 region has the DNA TGTGCCAGCAGTGAGTCGACAGGGCGGACTGAAGCTTTCTTT. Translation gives CASSESTGRTEAFF.

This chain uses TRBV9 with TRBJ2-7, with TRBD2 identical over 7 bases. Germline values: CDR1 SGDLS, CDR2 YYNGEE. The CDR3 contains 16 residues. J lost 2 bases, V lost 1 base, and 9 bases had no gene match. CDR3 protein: CASSVTGRELPYEQYF. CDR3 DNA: TGTGCCAGCAGCGTAACGGGGCGGGAGCTCCCCTACGAGCAGTACTTC.

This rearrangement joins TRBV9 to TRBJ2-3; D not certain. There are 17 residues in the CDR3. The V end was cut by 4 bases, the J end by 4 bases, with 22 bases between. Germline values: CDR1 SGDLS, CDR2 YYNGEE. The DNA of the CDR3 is TGTGCCAGCAGCATGACCCCTCCCCAAAAAGGTCCAGATACGCAGTATTTT. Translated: CASSMTPPQKGPDTQYF.

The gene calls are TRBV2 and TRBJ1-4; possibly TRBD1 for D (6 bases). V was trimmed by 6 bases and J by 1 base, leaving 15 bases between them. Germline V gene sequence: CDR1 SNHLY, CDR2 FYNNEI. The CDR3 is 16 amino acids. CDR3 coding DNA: TGTGCCAGCAGGAGGGGGTTTGAGGGAACTAATGAAAAACTGTTTTTT. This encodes CASRRGFEGTNEKLFF.

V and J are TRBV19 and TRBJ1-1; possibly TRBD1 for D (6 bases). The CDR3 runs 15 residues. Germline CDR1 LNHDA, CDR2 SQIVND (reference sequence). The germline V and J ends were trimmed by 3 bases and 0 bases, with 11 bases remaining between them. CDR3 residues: CASSISDRLNTEAFF. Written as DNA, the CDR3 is TGTGCCAGTAGTATTAGTGACAGGTTGAACACTGAAGCTTTCTTT. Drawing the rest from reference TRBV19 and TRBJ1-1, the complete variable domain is DGGITQSPKYLFRKEGQNVTLSCEQNLNHDAMYWYRQDPGQGLRLIYYSQIVNDFQKGDIAEGYSVSREKKESFPLTVTSAQKNPTAFYLCASSISDRLNTEAFFGQGTRLTVV.

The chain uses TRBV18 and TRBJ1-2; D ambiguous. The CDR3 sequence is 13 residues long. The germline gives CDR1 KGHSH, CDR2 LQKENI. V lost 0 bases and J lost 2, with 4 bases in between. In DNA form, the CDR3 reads TGTGCCAGCTCACCACCAGACAACTATGGCTACACCTTC. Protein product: CASSPPDNYGYTF.

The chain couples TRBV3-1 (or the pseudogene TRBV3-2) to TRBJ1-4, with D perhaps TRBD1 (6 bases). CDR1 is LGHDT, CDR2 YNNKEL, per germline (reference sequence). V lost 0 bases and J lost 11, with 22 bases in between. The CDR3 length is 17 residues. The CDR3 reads CASSQDARVGKRGKLFF. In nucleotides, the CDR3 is TGTGCCAGCAGCCAAGATGCCCGGGTGGGGAAAAGGGGGAAACTGTTTTTT.

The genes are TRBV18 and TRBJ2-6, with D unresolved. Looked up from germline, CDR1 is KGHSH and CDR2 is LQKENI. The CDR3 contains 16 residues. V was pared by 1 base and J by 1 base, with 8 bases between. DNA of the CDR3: TGTGCCAGCTCACCACTAAAAGGGTCTGGGGCCAACGTCCTGACTTTC. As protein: CASSPLKGSGANVLTF.